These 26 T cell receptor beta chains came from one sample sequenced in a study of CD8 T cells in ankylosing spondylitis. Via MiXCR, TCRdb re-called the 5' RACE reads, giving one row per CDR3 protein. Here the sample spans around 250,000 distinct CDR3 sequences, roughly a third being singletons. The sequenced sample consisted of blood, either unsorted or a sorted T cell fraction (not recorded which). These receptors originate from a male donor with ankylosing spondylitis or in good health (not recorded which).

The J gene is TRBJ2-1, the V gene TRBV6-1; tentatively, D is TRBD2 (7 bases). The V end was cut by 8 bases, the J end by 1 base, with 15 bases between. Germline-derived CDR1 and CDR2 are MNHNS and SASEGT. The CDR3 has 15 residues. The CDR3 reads CASRPGGASYNEQFF. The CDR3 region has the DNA TGTGCCAGCCGCCCTGGGGGGGCGTCCTACAATGAGCAGTTCTTC.

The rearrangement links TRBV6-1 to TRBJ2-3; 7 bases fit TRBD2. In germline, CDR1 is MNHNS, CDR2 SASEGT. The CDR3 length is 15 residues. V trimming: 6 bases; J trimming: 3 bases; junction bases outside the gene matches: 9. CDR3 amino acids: CASSDRDYPTDTQYF. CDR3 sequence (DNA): TGTGCCAGCAGCGACCGGGACTACCCAACAGATACGCAGTATTTT.

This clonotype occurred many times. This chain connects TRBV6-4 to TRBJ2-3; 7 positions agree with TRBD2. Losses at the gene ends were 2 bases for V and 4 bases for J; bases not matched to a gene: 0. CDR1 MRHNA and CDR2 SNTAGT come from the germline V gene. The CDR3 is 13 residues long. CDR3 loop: CASSDGGADTQYF. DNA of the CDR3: TGTGCCAGCAGTGACGGGGGGGCAGATACGCAGTATTTT.

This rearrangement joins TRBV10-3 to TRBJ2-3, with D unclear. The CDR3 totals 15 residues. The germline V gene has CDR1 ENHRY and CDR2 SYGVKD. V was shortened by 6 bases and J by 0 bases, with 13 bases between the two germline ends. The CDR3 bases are TGTGCCATCAGCTTTGGGGAAGTGAGCACAGATACGCAGTATTTT. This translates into CAISFGEVSTDTQYF.

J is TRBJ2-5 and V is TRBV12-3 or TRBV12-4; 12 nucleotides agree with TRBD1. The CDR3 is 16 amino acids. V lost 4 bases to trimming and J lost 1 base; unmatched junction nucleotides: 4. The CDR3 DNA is TGTGCCAGCAGTTGGGACAGGGGGCCCGTCCAAGAGACCCAGTACTTC. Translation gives CASSWDRGPVQETQYF.

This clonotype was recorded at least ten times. CDR3 sequence: CASSRTASYEQYF. The DNA for the CDR3 is TGTGCCAGCAGCCGGACGGCCTCCTACGAGCAGTACTTC. J is TRBJ2-7 and V is TRBV3-1; D is undetermined. From germline, CDR1 is LGHDT and CDR2 YNNKEL (reference sequence). CDR3 length: 13 amino acids. V was clipped by 4 bases and J by 0 bases, with 7 bases between them.

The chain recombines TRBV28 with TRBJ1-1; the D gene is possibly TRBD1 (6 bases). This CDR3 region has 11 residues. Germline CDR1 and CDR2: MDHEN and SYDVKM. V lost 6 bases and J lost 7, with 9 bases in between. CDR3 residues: CASRSRGEAFF. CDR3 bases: TGTGCCAGCAGGTCCAGGGGTGAAGCTTTCTTT.

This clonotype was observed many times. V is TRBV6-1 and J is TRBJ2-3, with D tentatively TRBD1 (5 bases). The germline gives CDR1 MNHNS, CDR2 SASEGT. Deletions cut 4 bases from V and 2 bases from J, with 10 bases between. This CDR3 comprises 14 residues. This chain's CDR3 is CASSADMLTDTQYF. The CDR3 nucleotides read TGTGCCAGCAGTGCGGACATGCTCACAGATACGCAGTATTTT.

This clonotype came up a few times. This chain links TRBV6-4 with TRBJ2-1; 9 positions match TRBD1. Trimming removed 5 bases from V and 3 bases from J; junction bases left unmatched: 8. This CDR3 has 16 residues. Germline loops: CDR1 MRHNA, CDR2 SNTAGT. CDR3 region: CASSPGQGKLYNEQFF. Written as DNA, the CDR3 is TGTGCCAGCAGTCCGGGACAGGGAAAGCTCTACAATGAGCAGTTCTTC.

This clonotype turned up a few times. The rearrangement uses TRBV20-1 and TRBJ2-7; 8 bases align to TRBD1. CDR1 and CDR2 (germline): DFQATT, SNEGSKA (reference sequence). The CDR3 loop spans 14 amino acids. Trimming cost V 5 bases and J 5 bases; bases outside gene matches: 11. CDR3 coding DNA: TGCAGTGCTCCCAAATTAGACAGGGGTAACGAGCAGTACTTC. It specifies CSAPKLDRGNEQYF.

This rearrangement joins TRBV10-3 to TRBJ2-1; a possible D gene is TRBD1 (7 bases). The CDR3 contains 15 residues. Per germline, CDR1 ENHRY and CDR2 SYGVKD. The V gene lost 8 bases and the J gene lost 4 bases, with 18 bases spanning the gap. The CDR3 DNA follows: TGTGCCATCTCCCCCGCGGGGACAGAATACAATGAGCAGTTCTTC. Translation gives CAISPAGTEYNEQFF.

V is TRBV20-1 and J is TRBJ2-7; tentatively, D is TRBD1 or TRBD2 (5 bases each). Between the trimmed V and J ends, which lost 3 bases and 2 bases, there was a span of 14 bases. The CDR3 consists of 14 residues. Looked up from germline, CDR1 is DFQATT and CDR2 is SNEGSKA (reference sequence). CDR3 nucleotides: TGCAGTGCTAGGCGACGGGGCGAAACCTACGAGCAGTACTTC. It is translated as CSARRRGETYEQYF.

CDR3 bases: TGCGCCAGCAGCCCGCTTGGTGGTGACAGGGGGCGCGGTGGCTACACCTTC. Protein sequence: CASSPLGGDRGRGGYTF. The chain combines TRBV5-1 with TRBJ1-2; 10 bases are a match to TRBD1. The length of the CDR3 is 17 residues. In germline, CDR1 is SGHRS, CDR2 YFSETQ. V dropped 4 bases and J dropped 7; count of bases not matched to a gene: 16.

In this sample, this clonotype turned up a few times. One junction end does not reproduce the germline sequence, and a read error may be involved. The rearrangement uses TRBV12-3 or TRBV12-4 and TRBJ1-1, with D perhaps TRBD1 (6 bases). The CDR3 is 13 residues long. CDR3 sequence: CASSFPPGTTPVF. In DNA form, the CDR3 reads TGTGCCAGCAGTTTCCCCCCCGGGACAACGCCGGTCTTT.

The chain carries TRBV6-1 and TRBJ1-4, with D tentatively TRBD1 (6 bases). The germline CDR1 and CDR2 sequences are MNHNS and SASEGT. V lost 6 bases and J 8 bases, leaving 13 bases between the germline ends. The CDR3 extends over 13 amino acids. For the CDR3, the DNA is TGTGCCAGCAGCACAGGGATTCGGGAAAAACTGTTTTTT. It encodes CASSTGIREKLFF.

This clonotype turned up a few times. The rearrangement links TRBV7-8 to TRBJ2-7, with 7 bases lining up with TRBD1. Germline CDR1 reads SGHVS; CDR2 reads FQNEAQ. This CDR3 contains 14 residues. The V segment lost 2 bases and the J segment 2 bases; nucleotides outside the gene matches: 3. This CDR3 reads CASSLRTGPYEQYF. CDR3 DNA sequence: TGTGCCAGCAGCTTAAGGACAGGACCCTACGAGCAGTACTTC.

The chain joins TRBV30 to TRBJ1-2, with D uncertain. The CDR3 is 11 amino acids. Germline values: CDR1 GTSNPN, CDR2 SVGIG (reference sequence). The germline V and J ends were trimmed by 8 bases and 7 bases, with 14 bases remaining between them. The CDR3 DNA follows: TGTGCCAGGGCGGAGGCGGGTGGCTACACCTTC. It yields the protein CARAEAGGYTF.

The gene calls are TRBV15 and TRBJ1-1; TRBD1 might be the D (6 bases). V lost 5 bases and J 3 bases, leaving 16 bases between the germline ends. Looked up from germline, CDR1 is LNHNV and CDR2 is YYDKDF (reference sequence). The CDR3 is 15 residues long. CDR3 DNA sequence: TGTGCCACCAGCGCAATGAGGGGGTTGGACACTGAAGCTTTCTTT. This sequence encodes CATSAMRGLDTEAFF.

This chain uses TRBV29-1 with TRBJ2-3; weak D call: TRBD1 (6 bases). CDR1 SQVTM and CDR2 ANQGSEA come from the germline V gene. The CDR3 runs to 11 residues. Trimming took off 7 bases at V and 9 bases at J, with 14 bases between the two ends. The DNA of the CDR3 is TGCAGCGATAAGCAGGGGTTCACGCAGTATTTT. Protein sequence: CSDKQGFTQYF.

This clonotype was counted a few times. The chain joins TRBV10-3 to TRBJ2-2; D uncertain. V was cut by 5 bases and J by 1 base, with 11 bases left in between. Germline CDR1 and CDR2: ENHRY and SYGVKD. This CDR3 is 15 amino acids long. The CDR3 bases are TGTGCCATCAGTACCGCGACGGGGAACACCGGGGAGCTGTTTTTT. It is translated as CAISTATGNTGELFF.

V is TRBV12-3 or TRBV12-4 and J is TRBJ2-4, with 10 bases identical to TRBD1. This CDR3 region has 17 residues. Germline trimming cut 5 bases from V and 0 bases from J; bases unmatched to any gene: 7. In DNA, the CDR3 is TGTGCCAGCAGTACGGGGACAGGGGATTTAGCCAAAAACATTCAGTACTTC. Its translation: CASSTGTGDLAKNIQYF.

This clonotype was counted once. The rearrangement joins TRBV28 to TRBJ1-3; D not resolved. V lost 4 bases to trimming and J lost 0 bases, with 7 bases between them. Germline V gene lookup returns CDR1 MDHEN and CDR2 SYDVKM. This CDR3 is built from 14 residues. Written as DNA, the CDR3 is TGTGCCAGCAGTTCCACCTACTCTGGAAACACCATATATTTT. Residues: CASSSTYSGNTIYF.

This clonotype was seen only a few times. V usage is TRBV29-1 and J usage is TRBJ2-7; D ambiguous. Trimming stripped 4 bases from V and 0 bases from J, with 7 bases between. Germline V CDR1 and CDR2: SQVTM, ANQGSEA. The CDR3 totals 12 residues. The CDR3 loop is CSVVAVSYEQYF. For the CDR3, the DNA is TGCAGCGTTGTTGCAGTCTCCTACGAGCAGTACTTC.

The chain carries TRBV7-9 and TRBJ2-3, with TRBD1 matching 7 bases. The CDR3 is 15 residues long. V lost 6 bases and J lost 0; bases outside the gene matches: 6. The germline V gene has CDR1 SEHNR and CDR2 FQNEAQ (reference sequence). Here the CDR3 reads CASRRTGGSTDTQYF. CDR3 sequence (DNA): TGTGCCAGCAGGCGGACAGGTGGGAGCACAGATACGCAGTATTTT.

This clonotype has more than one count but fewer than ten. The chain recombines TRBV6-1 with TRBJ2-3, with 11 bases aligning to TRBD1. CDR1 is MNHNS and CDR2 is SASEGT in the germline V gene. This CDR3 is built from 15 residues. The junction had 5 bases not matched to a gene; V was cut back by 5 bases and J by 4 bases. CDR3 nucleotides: TGTGCCAGCAGTACCAGGACAGGGGGCCCAGATACGCAGTATTTT. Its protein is CASSTRTGGPDTQYF.

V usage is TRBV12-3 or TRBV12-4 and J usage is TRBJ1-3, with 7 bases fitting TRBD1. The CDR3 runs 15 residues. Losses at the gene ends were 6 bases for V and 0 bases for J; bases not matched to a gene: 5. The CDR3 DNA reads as TGTGCCAGCAGGGGCGGGACAGTCTCTGGAAACACCATATATTTT. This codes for CASRGGTVSGNTIYF.